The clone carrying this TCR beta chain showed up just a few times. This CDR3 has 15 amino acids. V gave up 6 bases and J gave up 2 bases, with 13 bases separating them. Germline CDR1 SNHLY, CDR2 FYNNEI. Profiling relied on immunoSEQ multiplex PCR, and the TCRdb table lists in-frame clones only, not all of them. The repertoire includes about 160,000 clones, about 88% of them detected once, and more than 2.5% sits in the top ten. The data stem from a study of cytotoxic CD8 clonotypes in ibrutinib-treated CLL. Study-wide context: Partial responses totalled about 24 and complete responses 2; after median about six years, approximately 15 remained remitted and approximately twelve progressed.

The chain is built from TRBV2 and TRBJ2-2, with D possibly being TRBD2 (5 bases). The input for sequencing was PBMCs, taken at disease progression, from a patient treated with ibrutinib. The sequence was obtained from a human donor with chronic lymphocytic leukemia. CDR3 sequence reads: CASSEQAVNTGELFF. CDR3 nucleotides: TGTGCCAGCAGCGAACAAGCGGTTAACACCGGGGAGCTGTTTTTT.